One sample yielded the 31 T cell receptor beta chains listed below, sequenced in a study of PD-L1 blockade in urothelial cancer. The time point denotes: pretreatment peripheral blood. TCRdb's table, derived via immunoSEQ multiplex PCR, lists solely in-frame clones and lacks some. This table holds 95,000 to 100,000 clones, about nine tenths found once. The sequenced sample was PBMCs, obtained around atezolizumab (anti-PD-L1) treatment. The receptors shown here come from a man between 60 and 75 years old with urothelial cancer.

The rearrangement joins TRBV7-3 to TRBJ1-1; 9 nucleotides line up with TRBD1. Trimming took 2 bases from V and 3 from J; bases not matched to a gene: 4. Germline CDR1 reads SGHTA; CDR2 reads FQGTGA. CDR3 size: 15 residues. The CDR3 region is CASSLGTGIDTEAFF. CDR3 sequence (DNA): TGTGCCAGCAGCTTAGGGACAGGGATTGACACTGAAGCTTTCTTT.

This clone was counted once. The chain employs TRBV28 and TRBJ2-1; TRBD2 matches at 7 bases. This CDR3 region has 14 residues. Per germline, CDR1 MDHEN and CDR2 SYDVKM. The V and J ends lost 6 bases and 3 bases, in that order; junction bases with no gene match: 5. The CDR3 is CASSPGGSYNEQFF. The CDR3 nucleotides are TGTGCCAGCAGCCCTGGCGGGAGCTACAATGAGCAGTTCTTC.

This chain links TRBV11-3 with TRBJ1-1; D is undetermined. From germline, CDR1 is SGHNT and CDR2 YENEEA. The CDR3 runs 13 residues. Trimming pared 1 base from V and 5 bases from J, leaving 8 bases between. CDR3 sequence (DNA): TGTGCCAGCAGCTTAGGACCGGGGACTGAAGCTTTCTTT. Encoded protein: CASSLGPGTEAFF.

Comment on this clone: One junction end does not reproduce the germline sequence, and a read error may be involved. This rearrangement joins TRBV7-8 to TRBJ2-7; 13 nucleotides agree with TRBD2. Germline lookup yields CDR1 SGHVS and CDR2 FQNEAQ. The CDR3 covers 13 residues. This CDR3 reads CASSPGTSGVRHF. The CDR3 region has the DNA TGTGCCAGCAGCCCAGGGACTAGCGGGGTGCGGCACTTC. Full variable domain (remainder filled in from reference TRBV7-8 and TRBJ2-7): GAGVSQSPRYKVAKRGQDVALRCDPISGHVSLFWYQQALGQGPEFLTYFQNEAQLDKSGLPSDRFFAERPEGSVSTLKIQRTQQEDSAVYLCASSPGTSGVRHFGPGTRLTVT.

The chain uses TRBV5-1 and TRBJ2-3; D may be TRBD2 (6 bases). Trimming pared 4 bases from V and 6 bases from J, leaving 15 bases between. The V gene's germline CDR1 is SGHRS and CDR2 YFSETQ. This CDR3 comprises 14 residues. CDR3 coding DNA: TGCGCCAGCAGCCTAGCCTCGGGGGACGATACGCAGTATTTT. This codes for CASSLASGDDTQYF.

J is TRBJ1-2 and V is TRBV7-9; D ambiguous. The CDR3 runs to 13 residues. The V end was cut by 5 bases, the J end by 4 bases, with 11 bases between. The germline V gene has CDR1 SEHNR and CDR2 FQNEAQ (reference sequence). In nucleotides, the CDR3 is TGTGCCAGCAGCCCAAGGGAGTTCTATGGCTACACCTTC. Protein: CASSPREFYGYTF.

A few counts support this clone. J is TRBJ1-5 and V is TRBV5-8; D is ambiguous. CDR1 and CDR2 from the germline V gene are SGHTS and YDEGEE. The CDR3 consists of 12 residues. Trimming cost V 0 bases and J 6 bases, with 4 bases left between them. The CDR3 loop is CASSLGPQPQHF. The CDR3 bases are TGTGCCAGCAGCTTGGGGCCTCAGCCCCAGCATTTT.

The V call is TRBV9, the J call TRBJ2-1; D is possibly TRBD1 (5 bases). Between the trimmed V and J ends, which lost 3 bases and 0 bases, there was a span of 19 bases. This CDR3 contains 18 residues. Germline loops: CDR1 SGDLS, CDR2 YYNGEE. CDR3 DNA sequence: TGTGCCAGCAGCGCGCCCACGATACAGGTGAGCTCCTACAATGAGCAGTTCTTC. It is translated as CASSAPTIQVSSYNEQFF. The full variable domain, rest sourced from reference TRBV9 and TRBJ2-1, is DSGVTQTPKHLITATGQRVTLRCSPRSGDLSVYWYQQSLDQGLQFLIQYYNGEERAKGNILERFSAQQFPDLHSELNLSSLELGDSALYFCASSAPTIQVSSYNEQFFGPGTRLTVL.

The CDR3 spells CASSLMNTEAFF. Here the CDR3 DNA reads TGTGCCAGCTCTCTAATGAACACTGAAGCTTTCTTT. The chain uses TRBV7-2 and TRBJ1-1; D uncertain. Germline V CDR1 and CDR2: SGHTA, FQGNSA. The CDR3 runs to 12 residues. The germline V and J ends were trimmed by 8 bases and 0 bases, with 7 bases remaining between them.

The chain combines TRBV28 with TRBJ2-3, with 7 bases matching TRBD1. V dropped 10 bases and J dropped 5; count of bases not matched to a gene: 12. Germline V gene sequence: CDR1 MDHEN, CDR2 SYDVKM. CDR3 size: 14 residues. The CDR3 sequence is CANSPLGGRDTQYF. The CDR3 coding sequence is TGTGCCAACTCCCCCTTAGGGGGCAGAGATACGCAGTATTTT. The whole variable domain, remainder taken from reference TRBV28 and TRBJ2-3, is DVKVTQSSRYLVKRTGEKVFLECVQDMDHENMFWYRQDPGLGLRLIYFSYDVKMKEKGDIPEGYSVSREKKERFSLILESASTNQTSMYLCANSPLGGRDTQYFGPGTRLTVL.

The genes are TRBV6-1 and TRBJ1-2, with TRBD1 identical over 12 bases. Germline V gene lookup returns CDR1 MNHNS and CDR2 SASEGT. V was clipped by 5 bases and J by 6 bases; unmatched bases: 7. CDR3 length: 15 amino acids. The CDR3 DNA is TGTGCCAGCAGTAAACCGGGACAGGGGGCGAATGGCTACACCTTC. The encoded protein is CASSKPGQGANGYTF.

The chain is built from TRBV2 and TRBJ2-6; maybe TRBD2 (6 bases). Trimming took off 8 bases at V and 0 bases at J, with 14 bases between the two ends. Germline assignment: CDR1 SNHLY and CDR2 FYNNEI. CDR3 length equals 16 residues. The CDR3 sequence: CASVSGLISGANVLTF. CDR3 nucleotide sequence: TGTGCCAGCGTTTCGGGACTGATCTCTGGGGCCAACGTCCTGACTTTC.

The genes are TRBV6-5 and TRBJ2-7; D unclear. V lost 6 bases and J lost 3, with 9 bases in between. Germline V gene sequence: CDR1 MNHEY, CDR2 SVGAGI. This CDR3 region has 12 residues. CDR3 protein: CASSTDLYEQYF. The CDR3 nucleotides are TGTGCCAGCAGCACTGATCTCTACGAGCAGTACTTC.

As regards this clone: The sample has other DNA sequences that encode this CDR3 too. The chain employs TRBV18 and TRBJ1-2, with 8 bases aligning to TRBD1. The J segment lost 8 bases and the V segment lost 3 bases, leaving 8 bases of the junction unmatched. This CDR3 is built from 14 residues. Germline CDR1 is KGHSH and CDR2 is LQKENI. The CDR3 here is CASSPRTGTEGYTF. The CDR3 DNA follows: TGTGCCAGCTCACCCAGGACAGGGACGGAGGGCTACACCTTC.

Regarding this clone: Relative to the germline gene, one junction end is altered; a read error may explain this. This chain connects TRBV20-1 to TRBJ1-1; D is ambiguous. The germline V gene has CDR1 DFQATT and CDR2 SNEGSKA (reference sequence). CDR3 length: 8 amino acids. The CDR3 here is CSARDTGF. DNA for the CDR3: TGCAGTGCTAGAGATACGGGTTTT.

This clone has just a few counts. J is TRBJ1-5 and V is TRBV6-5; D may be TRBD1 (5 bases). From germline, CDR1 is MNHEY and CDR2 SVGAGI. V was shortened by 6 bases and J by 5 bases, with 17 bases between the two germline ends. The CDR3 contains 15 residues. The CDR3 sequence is CASRSEGAQDQPQHF. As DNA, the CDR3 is TGTGCCAGCAGGAGCGAAGGGGCGCAGGATCAGCCCCAGCATTTT.

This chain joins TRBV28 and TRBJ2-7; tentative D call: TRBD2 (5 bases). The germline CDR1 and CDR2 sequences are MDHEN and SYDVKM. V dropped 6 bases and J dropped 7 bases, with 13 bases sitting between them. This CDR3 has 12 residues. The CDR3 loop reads CASSAGKKEQYF. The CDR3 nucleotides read TGTGCCAGCAGCGCCGGGAAGAAAGAGCAGTACTTC.

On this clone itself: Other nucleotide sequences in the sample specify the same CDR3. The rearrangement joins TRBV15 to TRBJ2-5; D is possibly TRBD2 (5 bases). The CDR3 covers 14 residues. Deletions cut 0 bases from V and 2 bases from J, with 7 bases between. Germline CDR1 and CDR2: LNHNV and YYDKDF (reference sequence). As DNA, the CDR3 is TGTGCCACCAGCAGAGATCGAGGGCAAGAGACCCAGTACTTC. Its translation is CATSRDRGQETQYF.

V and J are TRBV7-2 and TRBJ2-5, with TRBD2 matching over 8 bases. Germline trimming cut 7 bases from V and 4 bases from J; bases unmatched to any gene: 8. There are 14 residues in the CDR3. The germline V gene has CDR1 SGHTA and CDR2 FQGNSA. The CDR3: CASNQGSGGETQYF. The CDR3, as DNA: TGTGCCAGCAACCAGGGCAGCGGGGGAGAGACCCAGTACTTC.

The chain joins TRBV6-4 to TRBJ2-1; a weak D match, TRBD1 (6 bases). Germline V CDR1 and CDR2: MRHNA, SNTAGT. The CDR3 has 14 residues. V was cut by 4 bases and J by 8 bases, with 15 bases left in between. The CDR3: CASSVVRGSDEQFF. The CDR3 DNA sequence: TGTGCCAGCAGTGTCGTCAGGGGCAGCGATGAGCAGTTCTTC.

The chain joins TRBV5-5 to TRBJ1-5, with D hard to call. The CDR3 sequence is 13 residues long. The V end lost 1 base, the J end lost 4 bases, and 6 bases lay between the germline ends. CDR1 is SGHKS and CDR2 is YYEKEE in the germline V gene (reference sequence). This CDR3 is CASSLTGNQPQHF. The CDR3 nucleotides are TGTGCCAGCAGCTTGACCGGGAATCAGCCCCAGCATTTT.

The CDR3 DNA reads TGTGCCAGCGGTCCCCGGCGGGAGGGCGCAGATACGCAGTATTTT. It is translated as CASGPRREGADTQYF. This chain connects TRBV6-5 to TRBJ2-3; TRBD2 aligns across 9 bases. Germline CDR1 and CDR2: MNHEY and SVGAGI. With 8 bases clipped from V and 4 bases from J, the junction kept 10 bases outside the gene matches. This CDR3 spans 15 amino acids.

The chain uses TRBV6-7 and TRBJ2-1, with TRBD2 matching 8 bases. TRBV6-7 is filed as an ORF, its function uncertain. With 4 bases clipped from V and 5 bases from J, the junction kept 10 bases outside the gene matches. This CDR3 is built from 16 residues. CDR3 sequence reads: CASSSPGLGGDNEQFF. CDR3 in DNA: TGTGCCAGCAGTTCTCCGGGACTAGGGGGGGACAATGAGCAGTTCTTC.

CDR3 sequence (DNA): TGTGCCAGCAGGAGCGAAGGGGCGCAGGATCAGCCCCAGCATTTT. This gives the protein CASRSEGAQDQPQHF. The rearrangement joins TRBV6-6 to TRBJ1-5; perhaps TRBD1 as D (5 bases). V was trimmed by 6 bases and J by 5 bases, leaving 17 bases between them. Germline CDR1 MNHNY, CDR2 SVGAGI (reference sequence). This CDR3 is 15 amino acids long.

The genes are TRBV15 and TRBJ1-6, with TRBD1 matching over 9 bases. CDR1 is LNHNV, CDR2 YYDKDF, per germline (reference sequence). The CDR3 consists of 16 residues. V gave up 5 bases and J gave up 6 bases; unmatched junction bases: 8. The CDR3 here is CATSPGTGNPNSPLHF. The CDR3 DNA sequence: TGTGCCACCAGCCCTGGGACAGGGAACCCTAATTCACCCCTCCACTTT.

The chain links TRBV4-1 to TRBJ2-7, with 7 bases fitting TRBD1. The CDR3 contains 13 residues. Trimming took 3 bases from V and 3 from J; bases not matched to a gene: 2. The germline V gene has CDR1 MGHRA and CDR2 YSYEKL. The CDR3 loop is CASSQPGGYEQYF. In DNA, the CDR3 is TGCGCCAGCAGCCAGCCAGGGGGCTACGAGCAGTACTTC.

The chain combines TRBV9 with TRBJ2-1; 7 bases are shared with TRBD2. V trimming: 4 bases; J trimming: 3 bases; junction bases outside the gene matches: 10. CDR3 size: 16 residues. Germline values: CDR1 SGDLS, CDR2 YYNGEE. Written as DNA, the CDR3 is TGTGCCAGCAGCCCGATGGGGACTACCTTCTACAATGAGCAGTTCTTC. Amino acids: CASSPMGTTFYNEQFF.

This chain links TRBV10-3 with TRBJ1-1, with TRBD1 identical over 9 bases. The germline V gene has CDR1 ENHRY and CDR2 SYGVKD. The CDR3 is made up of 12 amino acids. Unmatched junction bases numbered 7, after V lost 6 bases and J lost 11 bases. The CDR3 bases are TGTGCCATCAGAGAGACAGGGGGGATGGCTTTCTTT. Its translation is CAIRETGGMAFF.

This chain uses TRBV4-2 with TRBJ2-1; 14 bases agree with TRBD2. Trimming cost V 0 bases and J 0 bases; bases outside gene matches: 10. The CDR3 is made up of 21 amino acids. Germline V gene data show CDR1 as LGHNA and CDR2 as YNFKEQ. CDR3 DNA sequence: TGTGCCAGCAGCCAAGAGGGACTAGCGGGGGCCGGATTGAACTCCTACAATGAGCAGTTCTTC. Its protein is CASSQEGLAGAGLNSYNEQFF.

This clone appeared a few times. DNA for the CDR3: TGTGCCAGCAGGCCTCAGGGGCACAATTCACCCCTCCACTTT. Translation: CASRPQGHNSPLHF. The genes are TRBV7-8 and TRBJ1-6, with D possibly TRBD1 on 6 matching bases. The V and J ends lost 6 bases and 7 bases respectively, with 13 bases between them. Germline lookup yields CDR1 SGHVS and CDR2 FQNEAQ. This CDR3 contains 14 residues. Looking up the rest from reference TRBV7-8 and TRBJ1-6 gives the full variable domain: GAGVSQSPRYKVAKRGQDVALRCDPISGHVSLFWYQQALGQGPEFLTYFQNEAQLDKSGLPSDRFFAERPEGSVSTLKIQRTQQEDSAVYLCASRPQGHNSPLHFGNGTRLTVT.

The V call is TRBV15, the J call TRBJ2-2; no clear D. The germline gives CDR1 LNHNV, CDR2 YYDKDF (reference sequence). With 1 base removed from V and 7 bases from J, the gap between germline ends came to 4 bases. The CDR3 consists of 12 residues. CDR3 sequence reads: CATSRGRGELFF. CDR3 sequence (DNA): TGTGCCACCAGCAGAGGTCGCGGGGAGCTGTTTTTT.